Listed here are 14 T cell receptor beta chains from one sample, sequenced in a study of T cell clonality in common variable immunodeficiency. Libraries were prepared by immunoSEQ multiplex PCR; TCRdb keeps only in-frame clonotypes and omits some of them. The sample includes tens of thousands of clones, none of them occurring once. Sequenced sample: peripheral blood mononuclear cells. The receptors come from a person aged 18 to 75 in good health.

The sample holds a few counts of this clone. The missing CDR3 end, 3 residues past where the read stops, is filled in from the germline J gene. The chain carries TRBV10-2 and TRBJ2-2; 9 nucleotides match TRBD2. Germline V gives CDR1 WSHSY, CDR2 SAAADI. The CDR3 extends over 15 amino acids. Trimming removed 4 bases from V and 6 bases from J; junction bases left unmatched: 6. CDR3: CASSAREGLAGELFF. The CDR3 DNA, read in part, is TGCGCCAGCAGTGCGCGGGAGGGCCTCGCCGGGGAG.

This clone occurred many times. The CDR3 goes on 3 residues after the read ends, and that part is filled in from the germline J gene. The chain joins TRBV20-1 to TRBJ2-7; D possibly corresponds to TRBD2 (6 bases). This CDR3 has 15 residues. Germline-derived CDR1 and CDR2 are DFQATT and SNEGSKA (reference sequence). V dropped 0 bases and J dropped 5 bases, with 17 bases sitting between them. CDR3 region: CSARDPTGGYDEQYF. The sequenced CDR3 bases are TGCAGTGCTAGAGATCCAACAGGAGGGTATGACGAG.

This clone was seen repeatedly, ten times or more. The CDR3 goes on 3 residues after the read ends, and that part is filled in from the germline J gene. V is TRBV13 and J is TRBJ1-4, with D possibly TRBD1 on 6 matching bases. In germline, CDR1 is PRHDT, CDR2 FYEKMQ (reference sequence). The ends were cut back, 2 bases at V and 3 bases at J, with 7 bases in the middle. The CDR3 sequence is 14 residues long. The sequenced part of the CDR3 DNA is TGTGCCAGCAGCTTAAGACAGGCTAATGAAAAA. Amino acids: CASSLRQANEK. The full CDR3 protein reads CASSLRQANEKLFF.

This clone was observed at least ten times. The read stops 3 residues short of the end of the CDR3; the missing end is completed from the germline J gene. The rearrangement uses TRBV6-2 or TRBV6-3 and TRBJ1-2; TRBD1 is a possible D gene (6 bases). The CDR3 loop spans 12 amino acids. Between the trimmed V and J ends, which lost 4 bases and 5 bases, there was a span of 8 bases. Germline V gene sequence: CDR1 MNHEY, CDR2 SVGEGT. CDR3 sequence reads: CASSSQGYGYTF. The DNA read from the CDR3 is TGTGCCAGCAGTTCACAGGGTTATGGC.

This clone was seen many times. The CDR3 extends 3 residues past the end of the read, so its final part is completed from the germline J gene. J is TRBJ2-6 and V is TRBV5-1, with D maybe TRBD2 (5 bases). CDR3 size: 19 residues. Germline V gene data show CDR1 as SGHRS and CDR2 as YFSETQ. With 0 bases removed from V and 3 bases from J, the gap between germline ends came to 19 bases. CDR3 DNA, as far as it was read: TGCGCCAGCAGCTTGGTTGGTAGCGTTGGGGTTTTTGGGGCCAACGTC. Protein: CASSLVGSVGVFGANV. The CDR3 as a whole reads CASSLVGSVGVFGANVLTF.

This clone was picked up many times. The read terminates 3 residues before the CDR3 end, so the remaining end is supplied by the germline J gene. The chain joins TRBV5-5 to TRBJ1-2; 7 bases map to TRBD1. CDR3 length: 14 residues. Germline-derived CDR1 and CDR2 are SGHKS and YYEKEE (reference sequence). The V gene end was trimmed by 6 bases and the J gene end by 4 bases; junction bases not matched to a gene: 9. The CDR3 bases that were read are TGTGCCAGCAACCGACAGGGAACTAGCTATGGC. As protein: CASNRQGTSYG. The whole CDR3 protein is CASNRQGTSYGYTF.

This clone was counted ten times or more. Read data end 3 residues before the CDR3 end; the end is taken from the germline J gene. This chain joins TRBV18 and TRBJ2-1, with TRBD1 as a possible D gene (6 bases). The germline V and J ends were trimmed by 3 bases and 6 bases, with 6 bases remaining between them. This CDR3 has 12 amino acids. The germline CDR1 and CDR2 sequences are KGHSH and LQKENI. The chain's CDR3 is CASSPDSNEQFF. The part of the CDR3 DNA that was read is TGTGCCAGCTCACCGGACAGCAATGAG.

This clone was seen at least ten times. Incomplete CDR3 DNA: TGTGCCATCAGTGAGTCGACGGGCTACGAG. Its translation: CAISESTGYE. The whole CDR3 is CAISESTGYEQYF. The chain has TRBV10-3 and TRBJ2-7; no clear D gene. Read sequence stops 3 residues before the CDR3 end, and the germline J gene provides the missing end. V lost 0 bases and J lost 3, with 6 bases in between. Germline values: CDR1 ENHRY, CDR2 SYGVKD. This CDR3 is built from 13 residues.

In this sample, this clone turned up many times. The CDR3 end is not reached by the read, which stops 3 residues before it; the germline J gene fills it in. This chain uses TRBV19 with TRBJ1-5, with 8 bases matching TRBD1. The CDR3 is 17 amino acids. Germline-derived CDR1 and CDR2 are LNHDA and SQIVND (reference sequence). Trimming cost V 7 bases and J 7 bases; bases outside gene matches: 18. Incomplete CDR3 DNA: TGTGCCAGTACCCCAAGAGGATCGACAGGGGCAGGGCAGCCC. It translates to CASTPRGSTGAGQP. In full, the CDR3 reads CASTPRGSTGAGQPQHF.

About this clone itself: The sequence runs out 3 residues before the end of the CDR3; the remainder is reconstructed from the germline J gene. This chain joins TRBV20-1 and TRBJ2-7; 9 bases agree with TRBD1. V lost 3 bases and J lost 5; bases outside the gene matches: 14. This CDR3 is 16 amino acids long. Per the germline V gene, CDR1 is DFQATT and CDR2 is SNEGSKA (reference sequence). The CDR3 spells CSASGRRGQGIHEQYF. CDR3 bases read: TGCAGTGCTAGTGGAAGGCGGGGACAGGGAATCCACGAG.

The sample holds many counts of this clone. The CDR3 goes on 3 residues after the read ends, and that part is filled in from the germline J gene. J is TRBJ2-5 and V is TRBV5-4, with D maybe TRBD2 (6 bases). Germline loops: CDR1 SGHNT, CDR2 YYREEE (reference sequence). This CDR3 spans 13 amino acids. V was trimmed by 3 bases and J by 7 bases, leaving 13 bases between them. The CDR3 spells CASSYGEERTQYF. CDR3 DNA (partial): TGTGCCAGCAGCTACGGGGAGGAGAGGACC.

This clone was detected many times. Coverage ceases 3 residues before the CDR3 finishes, and the germline J gene fills in the end. The genes are TRBV7-6 and TRBJ1-2; D is possibly TRBD1 (6 bases). V shed 2 bases and J shed 5 bases, with 15 bases lying between them. Germline V lookup: CDR1 SGHVS, CDR2 FNYEAQ. The CDR3 consists of 15 residues. The sequenced CDR3 bases are TGTGCCAGCAGCTTACAAGGGGGGGGCAATTATGGC. Translation gives CASSLQGGGNYG. The entire CDR3 reads CASSLQGGGNYGYTF.

This clone occurred many times. With the read ending 3 residues before the CDR3 end, the germline J gene is used to fill in that end. J is TRBJ2-3 and V is TRBV20-1; D unresolved. Germline V gene lookup returns CDR1 DFQATT and CDR2 SNEGSKA (reference sequence). The CDR3 has 13 residues. V was clipped by 3 bases and J by 1 base, with 8 bases between them. This chain's CDR3 is CSASPPGTDTQYF. The CDR3 bases that were read are TGCAGTGCTAGTCCCCCGGGCACAGATACG.

This clone occurred many times. The read terminates 3 residues before the CDR3 end, so the remaining end is supplied by the germline J gene. The gene calls are TRBV20-1 and TRBJ2-1, with 10 bases identical to TRBD2. Trimming removed 0 bases from V and 3 bases from J; junction bases left unmatched: 8. The germline V gene has CDR1 DFQATT and CDR2 SNEGSKA (reference sequence). The CDR3 covers 17 residues. The CDR3 DNA, read in part, is TGCAGTGCTAGAGATCCTAGCGGGAGAGGGGGCTACAATGAG. Protein: CSARDPSGRGGYNE. The full-length CDR3 reads as CSARDPSGRGGYNEQFF.